The 7 T cell receptor beta chains below were found in one sample sequenced in a study of OX40 agonist ivuxolimab in advanced cancers. The method was immunoSEQ multiplex PCR; TCRdb's version includes in-frame clones alone and lacks a portion of them. The table shows some 94,000 clones, with about 90% occurring only once. The material sequenced was CD4+ or CD8+ T cells sorted from blood, taken in a trial of the OX40 agonist ivuxolimab. The receptors originated from an adult with an advanced solid tumor such as melanoma, head and neck, liver or kidney cancer.

The chain is built from TRBV27 and TRBJ2-7; 7 bases agree with TRBD2. Germline-derived CDR1 and CDR2 are MNHEY and SMNVEV (reference sequence). The CDR3 has 13 residues. Unmatched junction bases numbered 16, after V lost 8 bases and J lost 12 bases. The CDR3 nucleotides read TGTGCCAGCTCCCTTATTCTTAGCGGGCCAAGGTACTTC. This sequence encodes CASSLILSGPRYF.

The chain recombines TRBV7-2 with TRBJ1-1, with D unresolved. Germline CDR1 and CDR2: SGHTA and FQGNSA. The CDR3 consists of 15 residues. The ends were cut back, 1 base at V and 1 base at J, with 10 bases in the middle. The CDR3 nucleotides read TGTGCCAGCAGCTTAGTCGCCCAACAGAACACTGAAGCTTTCTTT. This encodes CASSLVAQQNTEAFF.

J is TRBJ2-1 and V is TRBV11-3; D gene uncertain. CDR3 length equals 14 residues. The germline CDR1 and CDR2 sequences are SGHNT and YENEEA. Trimming took off 7 bases at V and 3 bases at J, with 13 bases between the two ends. This CDR3 reads CASTPDGNYNEQFF. The DNA of the CDR3 is TGTGCCAGCACCCCGGACGGAAACTACAATGAGCAGTTCTTC.

The chain couples TRBV2 to TRBJ1-2; the D gene is possibly TRBD1 (6 bases). CDR1 is SNHLY and CDR2 is FYNNEI in the germline V gene. Trimming shortened V by 6 bases and J by 2 bases, and 13 bases separated the two germline ends. This CDR3 comprises 14 residues. The CDR3 loop reads CASSRDTDNYGYTF. The CDR3 nucleotides read TGTGCCAGCAGCCGGGACACCGACAACTATGGCTACACCTTC.

The chain recombines TRBV6-4 with TRBJ2-1; 9 bases agree with TRBD2. After removal of 3 bases from V and 8 bases from J, the junction contained 8 bases not matched to a gene. The CDR3 has 15 residues. Germline CDR1 reads MRHNA; CDR2 reads SNTAGT. CDR3 protein: CASSELIAGAHEQFF. For the CDR3, the DNA is TGTGCCAGCAGTGAGTTGATAGCGGGAGCGCATGAGCAGTTCTTC.

The chain uses TRBV6-5 and TRBJ2-7; possible D gene TRBD2, 6 bases. The CDR3 totals 11 residues. Germline V gene data show CDR1 as MNHEY and CDR2 as SVGAGI. The germline V and J ends were trimmed by 4 bases and 7 bases, with 8 bases remaining between them. The CDR3 loop is CASSSSGEQYF. DNA for the CDR3: TGTGCCAGCAGTTCCAGCGGGGAGCAGTACTTC.

The V and J genes are TRBV9 and TRBJ2-5, with 7 bases fitting TRBD1. The germline V gene has CDR1 SGDLS and CDR2 YYNGEE. This CDR3 region has 15 residues. After removal of 4 bases from V and 5 bases from J, the junction contained 11 bases not matched to a gene. The CDR3 spells CASSPLGRGMETQYF. DNA for the CDR3: TGTGCCAGCAGCCCCCTCGGCAGGGGGATGGAGACCCAGTACTTC.